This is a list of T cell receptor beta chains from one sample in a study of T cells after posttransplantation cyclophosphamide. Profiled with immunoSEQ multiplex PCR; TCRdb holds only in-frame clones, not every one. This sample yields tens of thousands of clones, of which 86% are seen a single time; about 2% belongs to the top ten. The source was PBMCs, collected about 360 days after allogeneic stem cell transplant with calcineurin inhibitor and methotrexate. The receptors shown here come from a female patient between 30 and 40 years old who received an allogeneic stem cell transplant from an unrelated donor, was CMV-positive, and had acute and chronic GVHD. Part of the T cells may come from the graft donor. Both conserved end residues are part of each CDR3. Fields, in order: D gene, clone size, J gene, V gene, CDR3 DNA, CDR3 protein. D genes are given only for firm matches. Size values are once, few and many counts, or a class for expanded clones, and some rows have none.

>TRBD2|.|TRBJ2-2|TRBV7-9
TGTGCCAGCAGCCCGCCCTCGGGACTAGCCGGGGAGCTGTTTTTT
CASSPPSGLAGELFF
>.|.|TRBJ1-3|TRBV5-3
TGTGCCAGAAGCTCGCGCGGGAACACCATATATTTT
CARSSRGNTIYF
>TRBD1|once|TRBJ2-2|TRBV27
TGTGCCAGCAGCAAAGGGACAGGGAACACCGGGGAGCTGTTTTTT
CASSKGTGNTGELFF
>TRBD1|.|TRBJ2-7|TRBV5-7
TGTGCCAGCAGCTTGGTGGTATCCGGGACAGGGGTTCTTGGGGAGCAGTACTTC
CASSLVVSGTGVLGEQYF
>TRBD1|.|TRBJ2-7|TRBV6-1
TGTGCCAGCAGTGAACCCTCCGGGACAGGGGGCGAGCAGTACTTC
CASSEPSGTGGEQYF
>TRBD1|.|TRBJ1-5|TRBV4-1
TGCGCCAGCAGCCAAGGGGCAGGGGGTCAGCCCCAGCATTTT
CASSQGAGGQPQHF
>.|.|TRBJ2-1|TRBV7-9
TGTGCCAGCAGCTCATCCTCCTACAATGAGCAGTTCTTC
CASSSSSYNEQFF
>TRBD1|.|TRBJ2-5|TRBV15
TGTGCCACCAGCCAGGGGACAGGAGGTAGCCACCAGTACTTC
CATSQGTGGSHQYF
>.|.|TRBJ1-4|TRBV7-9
TGTGCCAGCAGCCCGAGTGATGAATTCCCAGAAAAACTGTTTTTT
CASSPSDEFPEKLFF
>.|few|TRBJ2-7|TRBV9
TGTGCCAGCAGCGTAGCGGGTAGCGCCTACGAGCAGTACTTC
CASSVAGSAYEQYF
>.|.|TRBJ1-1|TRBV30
TGTGCCTGGAGTGACAGACGCACTGAAGCTTTCTTT
CAWSDRRTEAFF
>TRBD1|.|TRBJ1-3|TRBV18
TGTGCCAGCTCACCACTGGAGGGGGCTGCTGGAAACACCATATATTTT
CASSPLEGAAGNTIYF
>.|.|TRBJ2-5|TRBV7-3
TGTGCCAGCAGCCCCCAGGGGTCCCAAGAGACCCAGTACTTC
CASSPQGSQETQYF
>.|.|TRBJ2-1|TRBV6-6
TGTGCCAGCAGCCGGAGGGATGAGCAGTTCTTC
CASSRRDEQFF
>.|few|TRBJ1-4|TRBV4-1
TGCGCCAGCAGCCAAGATGAACAGGGAGCCCCTTGGGAAAAACTGTTTTTT
CASSQDEQGAPWEKLFF
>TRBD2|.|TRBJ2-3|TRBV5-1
TGCGCCAGCAGCCCGGGAGGCGGGGGGAGCACAGATACGCAGTATTTT
CASSPGGGGSTDTQYF
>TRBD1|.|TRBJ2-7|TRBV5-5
TGTGCCAGCAGCTTCCTGGGACAGGGTTCTAACGAGCAGTACTTC
CASSFLGQGSNEQYF
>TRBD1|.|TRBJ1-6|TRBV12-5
TGTGCTAGTGGTTTGGTACCATCCGACAGGGCGAGGGGTAATTCACCCCTCCACTTT
CASGLVPSDRARGNSPLHF
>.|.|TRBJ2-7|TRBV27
TGTGCCAGCAGTTCCACCAGCTACGAGCAGTACTTC
CASSSTSYEQYF
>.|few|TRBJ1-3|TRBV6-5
TGTGCCAGCAGTCGGACAGAGTCTGGAAACACCATATATTTT
CASSRTESGNTIYF
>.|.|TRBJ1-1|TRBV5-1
TGCGCCAGCAGCTTGGTAGTGAACACTGAAGCTTTCTTT
CASSLVVNTEAFF
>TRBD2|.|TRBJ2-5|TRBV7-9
TGTGCCAGCAGGGGGGGGACCCAAGAGACCCAGTACTTC
CASRGGTQETQYF
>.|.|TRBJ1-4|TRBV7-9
TGTGCCAGCGGAGCTTGGGCAACTAATGAAAAACTGTTTTTT
CASGAWATNEKLFF
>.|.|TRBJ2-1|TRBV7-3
TGTGCCAGCAGCTCACCGGGACTGACGAATGAGCAGTTCTTC
CASSSPGLTNEQFF
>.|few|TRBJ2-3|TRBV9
TGTGCCAGCAGCGTAGAGGTCAGCGGAGGAGATACGCAGTATTTT
CASSVEVSGGDTQYF
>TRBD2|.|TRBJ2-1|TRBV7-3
TGTGCCAGCAGACCTAGCGGGGGGACCCCGGTGCAGTTCTTC
CASRPSGGTPVQFF
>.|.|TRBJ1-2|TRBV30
TGTGCCTGGAGACAGGCCCTTGGTTATGGCTACACCTTC
CAWRQALGYGYTF
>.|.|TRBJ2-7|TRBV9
TGTGCCAGCAGCCCTCAAGGGCCCAGGGATGTTTTCTATCAGCAGTACTTC
CASSPQGPRDVFYQQYF
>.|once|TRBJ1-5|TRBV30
TGTGCCTGGAGTGTAAGGACACCCGGCAATCAGCCCCAGCATTTT
CAWSVRTPGNQPQHF
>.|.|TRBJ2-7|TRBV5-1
TGCGCCAGCAGTCCCACGAGGGATGTCTACGAGCAGTACTTC
CASSPTRDVYEQYF
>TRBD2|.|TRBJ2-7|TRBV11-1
TGTGCCAGCAGCCAAGGGACTAGCGGCGCCTACGAGCAGTACTTC
CASSQGTSGAYEQYF
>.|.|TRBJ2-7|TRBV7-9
TGTGCCAGCAGCTTTGGCCTCGAGCAGTACTTC
CASSFGLEQYF
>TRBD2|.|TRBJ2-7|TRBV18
TGTGCCAGCTCATCGAACGGGGGGTACGAGCAGTACTTC
CASSSNGGYEQYF
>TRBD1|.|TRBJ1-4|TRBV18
TGTGCCAGCTCACCACCAGGGGGCATTTTTGAAAAACTGTTTTTT
CASSPPGGIFEKLFF
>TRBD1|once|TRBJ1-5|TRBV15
TGTGCCACCAGCTCTCTGACAGGGGGTAAGAATCAGCCCCAGCATTTT
CATSSLTGGKNQPQHF
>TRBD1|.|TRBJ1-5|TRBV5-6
TGTGCCAGCAGCCAAAAACTGGGACAGGGGATCGCGGGCAATCAGCCCCAGCATTTT
CASSQKLGQGIAGNQPQHF
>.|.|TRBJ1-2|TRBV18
TGTGCCAGCTCACCACAAGAGGCAGATATAAACTATGGCTACACCTTC
CASSPQEADINYGYTF
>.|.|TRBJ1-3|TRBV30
TGTGCCTGGAATTTTCCGGGACAATCATCCTCTGGAAACACCATATATTTT
CAWNFPGQSSSGNTIYF
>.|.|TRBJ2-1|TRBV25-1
TGTGCCAGCGGTGGGGTAGGGGGTGAAGGTGAGCAGTTCTTC
CASGGVGGEGEQFF
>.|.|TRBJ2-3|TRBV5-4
TGTGCCAGCAGCTTCGACAGGCCCAGGGATACGCAGTATTTT
CASSFDRPRDTQYF
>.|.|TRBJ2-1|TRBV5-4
TGTGCCAGCAGCTTGGGTAGCGGTCGAGGGCCGCAAAACAATGAGCAGTTCTTC
CASSLGSGRGPQNNEQFF
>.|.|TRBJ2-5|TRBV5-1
TGCGCCAGCAGCTTGGTGGCAGATTGGCAAGAGACCCAGTACTTC
CASSLVADWQETQYF
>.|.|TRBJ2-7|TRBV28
TGTGCCAGCAGAGGTTCACAAGGGGTTTACTCCTACGAGCAGTACTTC
CASRGSQGVYSYEQYF
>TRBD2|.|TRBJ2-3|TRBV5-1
TGCGCCAGCAGTGGGGGGGCCAGCGGGGGGATCGATACGCAGTATTTT
CASSGGASGGIDTQYF
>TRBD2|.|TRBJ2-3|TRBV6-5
TGTGCCGTGAGGGTAGCGGGAGTGGATACGCAGTATTTT
CAVRVAGVDTQYF
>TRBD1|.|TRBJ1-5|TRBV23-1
TGCGCCAGCAGTCACCGCGGACAGGGGGGGGACAATCAGCCCCAGCATTTT
CASSHRGQGGDNQPQHF
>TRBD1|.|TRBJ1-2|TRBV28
TGTGCCAGCAGTGCACCCGGACAGGGTAAAGTTTATGGCTACACCTTC
CASSAPGQGKVYGYTF